The 18 T cell receptor beta chains below come from one sample, sequenced in a study of post-analysis software for immune sequencing data. Study conclusions and caveats: Relative to controls, patients had a few TRBV segments at higher frequency, with TRBV5-6, TRBV5-1 and TRBV20-1 among these.

These receptors have no identified antigens. Every TCR beta cDNA library bore unique molecular identifiers. From the PCR reads, TCRdb called clonotypes with MiXCR, one entry per CDR3 protein. Of about 760,000 distinct CDR3 sequences detected, 25% to 30% appear once; the ten largest clones hold roughly 0.54%. Specimen: blood. The receptor source for this set is a girl aged 5-17 years with multiple sclerosis.

This sequence joins TRBV5-8 and TRBJ2-1; a possible D gene is TRBD2 (5 bases). This CDR3 contains 13 residues. Per germline, CDR1 SGHTS and CDR2 YDEGEE. Trimming shortened V by 4 bases and J by 8 bases, and 13 bases separated the two germline ends. CDR3 sequence: CASSLHGRDEQFF. The CDR3 DNA reads as TGTGCCAGCAGCCTTCACGGGCGGGATGAGCAGTTCTTC.

On this clonotype itself: Germline and junction disagree at one end, which may indicate a read error. The genes are TRBV7-2 and TRBJ2-7; TRBD2 matches at 9 bases. The CDR3 has 13 residues. Germline CDR1 and CDR2: SGHTA and FQGNSA. The CDR3 DNA is TGTGCCAACAGCTTAGCGGGGGCCTACGAGCAGTACTTC. This codes for CANSLAGAYEQYF.

The chain carries TRBV28 and TRBJ2-7, with D perhaps matching TRBD2 (5 bases). Germline V CDR1 and CDR2: MDHEN, SYDVKM. This CDR3 is built from 17 residues. Trimming pared 10 bases from V and 1 base from J, leaving 26 bases between. CDR3 region: CAILGQPLNGGSYEQYF. CDR3 sequence (DNA): TGTGCCATTCTGGGTCAACCTCTTAATGGAGGTTCCTACGAGCAGTACTTC.

This clonotype came up a few times. The chain has TRBV20-1 and TRBJ2-5; D gene ambiguous. The CDR3 spans 14 residues. Germline V gene lookup returns CDR1 DFQATT and CDR2 SNEGSKA (reference sequence). V dropped 3 bases and J dropped 0 bases, with 11 bases sitting between them. DNA for the CDR3: TGCAGTGCTAGGTCCGGGTCATACCAAGAGACCCAGTACTTC. This codes for CSARSGSYQETQYF.

This clonotype came up once. This chain uses TRBV3-1 with TRBJ1-2, with D hard to call. The CDR3 sequence is 17 residues long. Between the trimmed V and J ends, which lost 4 bases and 5 bases, there was a span of 23 bases. The germline gives CDR1 LGHDT, CDR2 YNNKEL (reference sequence). CDR3 in DNA: TGTGCCAGCAGCCGGAGCTCGGATTTTGGGGTTACTTATGGCTACACCTTC. This gives the protein CASSRSSDFGVTYGYTF.

The chain uses TRBV12-3 or TRBV12-4 and TRBJ1-2; tentatively, D is TRBD1 (5 bases). Trimming took off 6 bases at V and 2 bases at J, with 16 bases between the two ends. This CDR3 region has 15 residues. The CDR3 bases are TGTGCCAGCAGCGTAGGAAGGGGCTCCAACTATGGCTACACCTTC. As protein: CASSVGRGSNYGYTF.

This chain uses TRBV5-1 with TRBJ1-4, with D hard to call. Trimming stripped 1 base from V and 6 bases from J, with 10 bases between. This CDR3 contains 14 residues. Germline V gene sequence: CDR1 SGHRS, CDR2 YFSETQ. The CDR3 DNA reads TGCGCCAGCAGCTTGCAGGTTCGAGATGAAAAACTGTTTTTT. Translated, it gives CASSLQVRDEKLFF.

This clonotype was counted between two and nine times. The chain recombines TRBV7-2 with TRBJ2-7; D is unresolved. The ends were cut back, 5 bases at V and 0 bases at J, with 14 bases in the middle. Germline V lookup: CDR1 SGHTA, CDR2 FQGNSA. This CDR3 is built from 15 residues. CDR3 sequence: CASSPKGGNSYEQYF. The DNA of the CDR3 is TGTGCCAGCAGCCCCAAGGGTGGGAACTCCTACGAGCAGTACTTC.

This clonotype has only a few counts. V gene TRBV11-2 combines with J gene TRBJ2-5; TRBD2 is a possible D gene (5 bases). CDR1 and CDR2 from the germline V gene are SGHAT and FQNNGV. The V end lost 1 base, the J end lost 11 bases, and 17 bases lay between the germline ends. This CDR3 is 14 amino acids long. CDR3 protein: CASSLAPEAGVQYF. The DNA for the CDR3 is TGTGCCAGCAGCTTAGCCCCGGAGGCGGGCGTGCAGTACTTC.

The rearrangement links TRBV6-6 to TRBJ2-7, with a weak D call TRBD1 (6 bases). CDR1 and CDR2 (germline): MNHNY, SVGAGI (reference sequence). V was trimmed by 4 bases and J by 2 bases, leaving 15 bases between them. This CDR3 has 15 residues. For the CDR3, the DNA is TGTGCCAGCAGTTTCCCGAAGGGACACACCTACGAGCAGTACTTC. Protein product: CASSFPKGHTYEQYF.

This clonotype turned up a few times. The V and J genes are TRBV10-3 and TRBJ2-7; 11 bases are a match to TRBD2. Trimming at V came to 9 bases and at J to 5 bases, leaving 9 bases not matched to a gene. The CDR3 is 14 residues long. CDR1 ENHRY and CDR2 SYGVKD come from the germline V gene. The CDR3 loop reads CAIGTSGRSDEQYF. DNA of the CDR3: TGTGCCATAGGGACTAGCGGCCGTTCCGACGAGCAGTACTTC.

This clonotype has more than one count but fewer than ten. The rearrangement joins TRBV20-1 to TRBJ2-1; TRBD2 aligns across 14 bases. The germline gives CDR1 DFQATT, CDR2 SNEGSKA (reference sequence). The CDR3 consists of 17 residues. This CDR3 reads CSKAGTSGGTSYNEQFF. The CDR3 nucleotides are TGCAGCAAGGCGGGGACTAGCGGGGGAACGTCCTACAATGAGCAGTTCTTC.

V gene TRBV20-1 combines with J gene TRBJ2-7; the match to TRBD2 covers 10 bases. CDR3 length: 14 amino acids. After removal of 6 bases from V and 5 bases from J, the junction contained 10 bases not matched to a gene. CDR1 is DFQATT, CDR2 SNEGSKA, per germline (reference sequence). DNA for the CDR3: TGCAGTGCGCGACTAGCGGGCCAAGGGCACGAGCAGTACTTC. The encoded protein is CSARLAGQGHEQYF.

In this sample, this clonotype turned up a few times. The V and J genes are TRBV7-2 and TRBJ1-4, with D perhaps TRBD1 (5 bases). V lost 5 bases and J lost 5, with 21 bases in between. CDR3 length: 17 amino acids. Germline loops: CDR1 SGHTA, CDR2 FQGNSA. DNA of the CDR3: TGTGCCAGCAGCCCAGGTCCATTGGAGGGGTCCAATGAAAAACTGTTTTTT. Translation gives CASSPGPLEGSNEKLFF.

V usage is TRBV7-2 and J usage is TRBJ1-3; no definite D call. V lost 5 bases, J lost 0 bases, and 11 bases lay in between. There are 15 residues in the CDR3. Germline V CDR1 and CDR2: SGHTA, FQGNSA. As DNA, the CDR3 is TGTGCCAGCAGCCCCGTTCAAGGCTCTGGAAACACCATATATTTT. Amino acid sequence: CASSPVQGSGNTIYF.

The chain couples TRBV20-1 to TRBJ2-4; 9 positions agree with TRBD2. The DNA end favors TRBJ2-5, so the J call may be wrong. Germline loops: CDR1 DFQATT, CDR2 SNEGSKA (reference sequence). CDR3 length equals 15 residues. As DNA, the CDR3 is TGCAGTGCTAACGGACTAGCGAGCACCCAAGAGACCCAGTACTTC. This sequence encodes CSANGLASTQETQYF.

This rearrangement joins TRBV2 to TRBJ2-7, with TRBD1 as a possible D gene (6 bases). CDR3 length: 15 residues. The germline V gene encodes CDR1 SNHLY and CDR2 FYNNEI. V was shortened by 3 bases and J by 7 bases, with 19 bases between the two germline ends. The CDR3 is CASSEWTDEGNEQYF. The CDR3 DNA follows: TGTGCCAGCAGTGAGTGGACAGATGAGGGCAATGAGCAGTACTTC.

This clonotype was detected only a few times. The V call is TRBV6-4, the J call TRBJ1-1; a weak D match, TRBD1 (6 bases). This CDR3 is built from 13 residues. Germline CDR1 MRHNA, CDR2 SNTAGT. Trimming stripped 6 bases from V and 8 bases from J, with 16 bases between. In DNA, the CDR3 is TGTGCCAGCAGCGACGACCCAGGGACAGAAGCTTTCTTT. Amino acid sequence: CASSDDPGTEAFF.